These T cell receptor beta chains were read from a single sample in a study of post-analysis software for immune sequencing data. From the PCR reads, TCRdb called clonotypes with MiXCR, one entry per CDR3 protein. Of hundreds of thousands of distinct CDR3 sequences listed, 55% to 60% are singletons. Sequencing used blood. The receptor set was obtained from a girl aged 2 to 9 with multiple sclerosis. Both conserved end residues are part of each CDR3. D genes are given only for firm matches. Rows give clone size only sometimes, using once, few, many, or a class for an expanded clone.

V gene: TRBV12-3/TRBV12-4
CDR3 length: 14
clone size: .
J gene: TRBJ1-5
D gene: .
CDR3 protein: CASSFKRSNQPQHF
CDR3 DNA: TGTGCCAGCAGTTTTAAACGAAGCAATCAGCCCCAGCATTTT

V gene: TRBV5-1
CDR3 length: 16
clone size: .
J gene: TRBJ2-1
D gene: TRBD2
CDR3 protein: CASSLEERGRHNEQFF
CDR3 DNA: TGCGCCAGCAGCTTGGAGGAGCGGGGGCGCCACAATGAGCAGTTCTTC

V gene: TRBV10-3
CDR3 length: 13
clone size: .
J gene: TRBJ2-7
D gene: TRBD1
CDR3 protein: CAIKRHRGDEQYF
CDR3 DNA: TGTGCCATCAAGAGACACAGGGGGGACGAGCAGTACTTC

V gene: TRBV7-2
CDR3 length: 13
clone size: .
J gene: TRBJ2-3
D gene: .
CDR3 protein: CASSPGGRDTQYF
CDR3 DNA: TGTGCCAGCAGCCCTGGGGGGAGGGATACGCAGTATTTT

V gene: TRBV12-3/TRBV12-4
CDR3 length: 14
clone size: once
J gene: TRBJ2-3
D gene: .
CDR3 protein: CASSSSMSTDTQYF
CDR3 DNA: TGTGCCAGCAGTTCATCGATGAGCACAGATACGCAGTATTTT

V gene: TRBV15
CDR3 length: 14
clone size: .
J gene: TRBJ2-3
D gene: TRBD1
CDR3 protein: CATSPTGTADTQYF
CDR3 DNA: TGTGCCACCAGCCCGACAGGGACGGCAGATACGCAGTATTTT

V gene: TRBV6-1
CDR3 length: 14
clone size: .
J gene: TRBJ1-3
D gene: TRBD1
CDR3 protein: CASSATGAGDTIYF
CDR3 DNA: TGTGCCAGCAGTGCTACAGGGGCAGGAGACACCATATATTTT

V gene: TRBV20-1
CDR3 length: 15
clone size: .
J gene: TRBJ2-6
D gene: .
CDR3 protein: CSATLGQSGANVLTF
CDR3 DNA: TGCAGTGCTACCCTAGGACAGTCCGGGGCCAACGTCCTGACTTTC

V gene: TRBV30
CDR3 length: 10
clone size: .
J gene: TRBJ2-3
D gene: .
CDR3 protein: CAWSFDTQYF
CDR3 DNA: TGTGCCTGGTCTTTCGATACGCAGTATTTT

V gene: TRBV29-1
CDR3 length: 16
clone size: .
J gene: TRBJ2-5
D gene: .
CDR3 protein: CSVALVGEVARETQYF
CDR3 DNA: TGCAGCGTTGCATTAGTTGGTGAGGTAGCCAGGGAGACCCAGTACTTC

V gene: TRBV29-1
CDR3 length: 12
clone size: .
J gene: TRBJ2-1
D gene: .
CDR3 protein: CSVSGTHNEQFF
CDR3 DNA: TGCAGCGTCTCCGGGACCCACAATGAGCAGTTCTTC

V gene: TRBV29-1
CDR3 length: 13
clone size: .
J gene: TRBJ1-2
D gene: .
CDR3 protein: CSVEEGRAYGYTF
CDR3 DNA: TGCAGCGTTGAAGAAGGACGGGCCTATGGCTACACCTTC

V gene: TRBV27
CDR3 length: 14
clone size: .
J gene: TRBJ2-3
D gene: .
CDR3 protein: CASSIWRGTDTQYF
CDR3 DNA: TGTGCCAGCAGTATCTGGAGGGGCACAGATACGCAGTATTTT

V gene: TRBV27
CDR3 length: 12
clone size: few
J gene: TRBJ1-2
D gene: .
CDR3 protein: CASSSLQGGYTF
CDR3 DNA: TGTGCCAGCAGTTCCCTCCAGGGTGGCTACACCTTC

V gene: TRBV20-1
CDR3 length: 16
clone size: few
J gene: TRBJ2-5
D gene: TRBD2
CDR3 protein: CSARDLLAGSIETQYF
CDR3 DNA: TGCAGTGCTAGAGATTTGCTAGCGGGATCGATCGAGACCCAGTACTTC

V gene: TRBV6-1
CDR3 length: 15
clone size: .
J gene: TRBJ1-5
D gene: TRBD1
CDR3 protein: CASKGARGLNQPQHF
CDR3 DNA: TGTGCCAGCAAGGGGGCTCGGGGTTTAAATCAGCCCCAGCATTTT

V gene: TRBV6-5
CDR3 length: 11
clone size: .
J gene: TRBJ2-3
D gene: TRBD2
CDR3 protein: CAVLGGDTQYF
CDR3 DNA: TGTGCCGTACTGGGAGGGGATACGCAGTATTTT

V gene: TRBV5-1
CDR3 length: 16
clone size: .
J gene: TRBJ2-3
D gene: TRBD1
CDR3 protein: CASSSAGGGLADTQYF
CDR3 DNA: TGCGCCAGCAGCTCCGCAGGGGGCGGGTTGGCAGATACACAGTATTTT

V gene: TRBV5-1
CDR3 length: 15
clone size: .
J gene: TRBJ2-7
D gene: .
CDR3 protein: CASSLARLVIYEQYF
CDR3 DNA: TGCGCCAGCAGCTTGGCCAGATTGGTAATCTACGAGCAGTACTTC

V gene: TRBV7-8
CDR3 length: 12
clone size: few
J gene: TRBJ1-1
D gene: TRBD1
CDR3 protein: CASSLGTAEAFF
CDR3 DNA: TGTGCCAGCAGCCTTGGGACAGCCGAAGCTTTCTTT

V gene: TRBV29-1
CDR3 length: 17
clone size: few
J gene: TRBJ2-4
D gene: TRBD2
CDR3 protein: CSLISGRDDLAKNIQYF
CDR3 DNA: TGCAGCCTAATTAGCGGGAGGGACGACTTAGCCAAAAACATTCAGTACTTC

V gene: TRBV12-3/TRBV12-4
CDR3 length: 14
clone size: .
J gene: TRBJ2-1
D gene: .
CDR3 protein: CASSLGGLYNEQFF
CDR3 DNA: TGTGCCAGCAGTTTAGGCGGCCTCTACAATGAGCAGTTCTTC

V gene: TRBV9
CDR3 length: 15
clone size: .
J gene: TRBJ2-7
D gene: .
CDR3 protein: CASSDATGTPSEQYF
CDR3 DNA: TGTGCCAGCAGCGATGCGACCGGGACACCGTCCGAGCAGTACTTC

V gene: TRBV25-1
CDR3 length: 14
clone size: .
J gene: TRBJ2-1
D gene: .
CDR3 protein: CASSREENYNEQFF
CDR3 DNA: TGTGCCAGCAGTCGCGAGGAGAACTACAATGAGCAGTTCTTC

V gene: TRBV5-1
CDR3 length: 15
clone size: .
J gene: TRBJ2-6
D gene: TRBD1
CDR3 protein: CATTTGGAGANVLTF
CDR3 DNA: TGCGCCACCACGACAGGGGGCGCTGGGGCCAACGTCCTGACTTTC

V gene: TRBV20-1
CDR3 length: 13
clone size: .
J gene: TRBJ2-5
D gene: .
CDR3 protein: CSAAARDSKTQYF
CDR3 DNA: TGCAGTGCCGCTGCTCGGGATTCGAAGACCCAGTACTTC

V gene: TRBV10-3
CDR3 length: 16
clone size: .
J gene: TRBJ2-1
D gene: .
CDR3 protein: CAISESLGGIGGEQFF
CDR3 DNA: TGTGCCATCAGTGAGTCGTTGGGCGGGATCGGAGGTGAGCAGTTCTTC

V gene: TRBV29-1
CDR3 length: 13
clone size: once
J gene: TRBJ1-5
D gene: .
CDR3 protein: CSAQDGGTGPQHF
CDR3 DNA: TGCAGCGCCCAGGACGGGGGGACGGGGCCCCAGCATTTT

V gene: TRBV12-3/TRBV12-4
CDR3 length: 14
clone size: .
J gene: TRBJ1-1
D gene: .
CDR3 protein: CASSLAGSGTEAFF
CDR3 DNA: TGTGCCAGCAGTTTAGCAGGGTCGGGCACTGAAGCTTTCTTT

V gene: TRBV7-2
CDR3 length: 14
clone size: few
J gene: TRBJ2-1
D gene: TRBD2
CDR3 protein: CASSPAGGYNEQFF
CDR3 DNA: TGTGCCAGCAGCCCAGCGGGAGGGTACAATGAGCAGTTCTTC

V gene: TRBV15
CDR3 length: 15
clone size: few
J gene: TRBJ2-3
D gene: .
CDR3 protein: CATSGRDTYTDTQYF
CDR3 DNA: TGTGCCACCAGCGGCAGAGATACTTATACAGATACGCAGTATTTT

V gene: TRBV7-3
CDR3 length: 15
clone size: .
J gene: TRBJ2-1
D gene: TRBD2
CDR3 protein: CARSLGLGPNNEQFF
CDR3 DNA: TGTGCCCGCAGCTTAGGACTAGGGCCAAACAATGAGCAGTTCTTC

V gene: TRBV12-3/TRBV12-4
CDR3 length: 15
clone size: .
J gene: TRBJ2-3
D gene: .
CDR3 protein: CASSFGGSGTDTQYF
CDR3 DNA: TGTGCCAGCAGTTTCGGGGGCTCGGGCACAGATACGCAGTATTTT

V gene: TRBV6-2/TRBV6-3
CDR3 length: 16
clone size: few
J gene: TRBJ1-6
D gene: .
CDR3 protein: CASSYRGSPRNSPLHF
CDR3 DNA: TGTGCCAGCAGTTACCGGGGGTCCCCAAGGAATTCACCCCTCCACTTT

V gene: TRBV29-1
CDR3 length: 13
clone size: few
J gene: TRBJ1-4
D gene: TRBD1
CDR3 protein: CSGADRAAEKLFF
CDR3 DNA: TGCAGCGGAGCGGACAGGGCTGCGGAAAAACTGTTTTTT

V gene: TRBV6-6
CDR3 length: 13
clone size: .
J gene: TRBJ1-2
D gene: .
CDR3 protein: CASREGQFYGYTF
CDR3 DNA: TGTGCCAGCAGGGAGGGCCAGTTCTATGGCTACACCTTC

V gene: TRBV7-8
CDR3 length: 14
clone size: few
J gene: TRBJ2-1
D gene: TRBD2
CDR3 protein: CASSGRAGGHEQFF
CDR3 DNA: TGTGCCAGCTCAGGGCGGGCGGGGGGCCATGAGCAGTTCTTC

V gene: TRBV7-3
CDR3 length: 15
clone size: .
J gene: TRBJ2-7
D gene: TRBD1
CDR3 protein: CASSFAGQGVYEQYF
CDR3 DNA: TGTGCCAGCAGCTTTGCGGGACAGGGGGTCTACGAGCAGTACTTC

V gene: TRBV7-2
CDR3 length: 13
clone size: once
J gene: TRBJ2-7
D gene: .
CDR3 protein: CASSLFPDYEQYF
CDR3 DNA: TGTGCCAGCAGCTTATTTCCAGACTACGAGCAGTACTTC

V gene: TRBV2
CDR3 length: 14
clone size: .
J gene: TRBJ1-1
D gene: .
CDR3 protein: CASSGKPMNTEAFF
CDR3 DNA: TGTGCCAGCAGTGGGAAACCGATGAACACTGAAGCTTTCTTT

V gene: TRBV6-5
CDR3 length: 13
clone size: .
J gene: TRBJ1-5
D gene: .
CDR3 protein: CASSYDGDQPQHF
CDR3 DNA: TGTGCCAGCAGTTACGACGGGGATCAGCCCCAGCATTTT

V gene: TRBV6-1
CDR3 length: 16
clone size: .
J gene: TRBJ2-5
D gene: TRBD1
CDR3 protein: CASSDIGTEGLETQYF
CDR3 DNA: TGTGCCAGCAGTGATATAGGGACAGAGGGCTTGGAGACCCAGTACTTC

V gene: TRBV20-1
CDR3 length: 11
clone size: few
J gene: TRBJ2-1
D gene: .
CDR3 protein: CSARRESRQFF
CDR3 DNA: TGCAGTGCTAGACGTGAGTCGCGACAGTTCTTC

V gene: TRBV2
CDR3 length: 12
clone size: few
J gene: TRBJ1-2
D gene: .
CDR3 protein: CASSEGSYGYTF
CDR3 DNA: TGTGCCAGCAGTGAGGGAAGCTATGGCTACACCTTC

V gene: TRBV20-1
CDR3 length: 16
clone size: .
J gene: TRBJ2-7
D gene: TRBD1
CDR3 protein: CSASGTGGARSDEQYF
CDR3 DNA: TGCAGTGCTTCCGGGACAGGGGGCGCTCGCAGCGACGAGCAGTACTTC